Below are 29 T cell receptor beta chains sequenced from a single sample in a study of identical twins' blood T cells. TCRdb fed the 5' RACE reads into MiXCR, producing one record per CDR3 protein. The sample holds 300,000 to 400,000 distinct CDR3 sequences, 28% seen once. Sequencing was done on a sample of PBMCs. These receptor sequences come from a woman between 18 and 50 years old in good health.

This clonotype was found a few times. The chain employs TRBV12-3 or TRBV12-4 and TRBJ2-2; perhaps TRBD2 as D (5 bases). Trimming shortened V by 7 bases and J by 6 bases, and 12 bases separated the two germline ends. The CDR3 is made up of 13 amino acids. Written as DNA, the CDR3 is TGTGCCAGCACCCGATCGGGGTCCGGGGAGCTGTTTTTT. Its translation is CASTRSGSGELFF.

The chain recombines TRBV10-3 with TRBJ1-1, with D possibly being TRBD1 (5 bases). This CDR3 has 12 residues. Germline CDR1 reads ENHRY; CDR2 reads SYGVKD. V lost 6 bases and J lost 1, with 6 bases in between. CDR3 protein: CAIRGENTEAFF. The CDR3 region has the DNA TGTGCCATCAGAGGGGAGAACACTGAAGCTTTCTTT.

As regards this clonotype: Compared with germline, one end of the junction differs, possibly owing to a read error. The J gene is TRBJ2-7, the V gene TRBV28, with D maybe TRBD1 (5 bases). The length of the CDR3 is 13 residues. Germline V gene lookup returns CDR1 MDHEN and CDR2 SYDVKM. This chain's CDR3 is CARSLDSTYEQYF. In DNA form, the CDR3 reads TGTGCCCGCAGTTTAGACAGCACCTACGAGCAGTACTTC.

V gene TRBV5-1 combines with J gene TRBJ1-4, with TRBD1 matching 7 bases. Trimming cost V 4 bases and J 8 bases; bases outside gene matches: 5. The germline V gene has CDR1 SGHRS and CDR2 YFSETQ. The CDR3 loop spans 13 amino acids. This CDR3 is CASSQRDSEKLFF. The CDR3 DNA reads as TGCGCCAGCAGCCAACGGGACAGCGAAAAACTGTTTTTT.

This clonotype turned up a few times. This rearrangement joins TRBV20-1 to TRBJ1-3, with a possible D match to TRBD1 (6 bases). Germline V gene data show CDR1 as DFQATT and CDR2 as SNEGSKA (reference sequence). The CDR3 length is 14 residues. V was clipped by 7 bases and J by 2 bases, with 15 bases between them. Written as DNA, the CDR3 is TGCAGTGTGACAAGGGGGGTTACTGGAAACACCATATATTTT. Encoded protein: CSVTRGVTGNTIYF.

V usage is TRBV3-1 and J usage is TRBJ2-7; D not certain. Per the germline V gene, CDR1 is LGHDT and CDR2 is YNNKEL (reference sequence). This CDR3 contains 13 residues. V shed 6 bases and J shed 8 bases, with 17 bases lying between them. CDR3 sequence (DNA): TGTGCCAGCAGACCCCGGACGGAAATCCAGCAGTACTTC. Protein sequence: CASRPRTEIQQYF.

This chain connects TRBV13 to TRBJ1-1; unclear D gene. CDR3 length: 14 residues. CDR1 and CDR2 (germline): PRHDT, FYEKMQ (reference sequence). Between the trimmed V and J ends, which lost 3 bases and 0 bases, there was a span of 8 bases. The DNA for the CDR3 is TGTGCCAGCAGCTTGCAGAACGTGAACACTGAAGCTTTCTTT. Its protein is CASSLQNVNTEAFF. The complete variable domain, with remaining parts taken from reference TRBV13 and TRBJ1-1, reads AAGVIQSPRHLIKEKRETATLKCYPIPRHDTVYWYQQGPGQDPQFLISFYEKMQSDKGSIPDRFSAQQFSDYHSELNMSSLELGDSALYFCASSLQNVNTEAFFGQGTRLTVV.

This clonotype was counted between two and nine times. The chain carries TRBV29-1 and TRBJ2-2; tentatively, D is TRBD2 (5 bases). Germline lookup yields CDR1 SQVTM and CDR2 ANQGSEA. The CDR3 contains 8 residues. The CDR3 region has the DNA TGCAGACCGGGGAAGCTGTTTTTT. Its protein is CRPGKLFF.

The V and J genes are TRBV6-5 and TRBJ2-3; no clear D. Trimming shortened V by 2 bases and J by 7 bases, and 19 bases separated the two germline ends. The germline V gene encodes CDR1 MNHEY and CDR2 SVGAGI. The CDR3 is made up of 16 amino acids. The CDR3 bases are TGTGCCAGCAGTTACACGCTAGAGTTACTCGAAAATACGCAGTATTTT. This codes for CASSYTLELLENTQYF.

The genes are TRBV13 and TRBJ1-6; D remains ambiguous. Germline CDR1 reads PRHDT; CDR2 reads FYEKMQ (reference sequence). V was trimmed by 5 bases and J by 7 bases, leaving 18 bases between them. The CDR3 length is 16 residues. As DNA, the CDR3 is TGTGCCAGCAGCCCCCTTCGGGTGGACTCAAATTCACCCCTCCACTTT. It codes for CASSPLRVDSNSPLHF.

CDR3: CAGREGFTGELFF. As DNA, the CDR3 is TGTGCCGGACGTGAGGGTTTCACCGGGGAGCTGTTTTTT. This chain uses TRBV28 with TRBJ2-2, with D perhaps matching TRBD2 (5 bases). The CDR3 is made up of 13 amino acids. CDR1 is MDHEN, CDR2 SYDVKM, per germline. V lost 11 bases and J lost 4, with 14 bases in between.

In the case of this clonotype: The junction shows a germline mismatch at one end, possibly a read error. The CDR3 loop reads CSARFIGGASYNERFF. DNA of the CDR3: TGCAGCGCTAGGTTCATCGGGGGGGCGAGCTACAATGAGCGGTTCTTC. The chain links TRBV20-1 to TRBJ2-1; 8 nucleotides agree with TRBD2. The CDR3 runs 16 residues. CDR1 is DFQATT, CDR2 SNEGSKA, per germline (reference sequence).

The rearrangement uses TRBV12-3 or TRBV12-4 and TRBJ1-1; tentative D call: TRBD1 (5 bases). The V end lost 3 bases, the J end lost 11 bases, and 13 bases lay between the germline ends. CDR3 length equals 12 residues. In DNA form, the CDR3 reads TGTGCCAGCAGTTTGAATCAGGGAAGGGCTTTCTTT. Its protein product is CASSLNQGRAFF.

CDR3 DNA sequence: TGTGCCAGTAGCCCCGGGACAGGTCAATTATCCGATACGCAGTATTTT. This translates into CASSPGTGQLSDTQYF. The chain is built from TRBV19 and TRBJ2-3, with 8 bases fitting TRBD1. The CDR3 is 16 residues long. Germline CDR1 is LNHDA and CDR2 is SQIVND (reference sequence). Trimming took 6 bases from V and 6 from J; bases not matched to a gene: 14.

In regard to this clonotype: The junction does not match germline at one end; this may be a read error. CDR3 protein: CASSYDRRGGSGNTLYF. The CDR3 coding sequence is TGTGCCAGCAGTTACGACCGGAGAGGGGGATCTGGAAACACCTTATATTTT. This chain connects TRBV6-5 to TRBJ1-3; TRBD1 is a possible D gene (6 bases). The CDR3 extends over 17 amino acids. Germline assignment: CDR1 MNHEY and CDR2 SVGAGI.

The chain combines TRBV28 with TRBJ1-4; D is ambiguous. The CDR3 consists of 17 residues. V lost 8 bases and J lost 4, with 23 bases in between. Germline lookup yields CDR1 MDHEN and CDR2 SYDVKM. CDR3 loop: CASGSSKVLPHNEKLFF. DNA for the CDR3: TGTGCCAGCGGTTCAAGTAAAGTACTGCCCCATAATGAAAAACTGTTTTTT.

In its sample, this clonotype was seen a few times. This chain links TRBV2 with TRBJ1-1; weak D call: TRBD1 (5 bases). From germline, CDR1 is SNHLY and CDR2 FYNNEI. This CDR3 is 10 amino acids long. V shed 9 bases and J shed 8 bases, with 10 bases lying between them. This CDR3 reads CASWGTEAFF. As DNA, the CDR3 is TGTGCCAGTTGGGGGACGGAAGCTTTCTTT.

The J gene is TRBJ1-1, the V gene TRBV5-1; D is unresolved. Germline CDR1 is SGHRS and CDR2 is YFSETQ. The CDR3 is 12 amino acids. Trimming cost V 1 base and J 8 bases, with 9 bases left between them. CDR3 residues: CASSLSGEEAFF. The DNA of the CDR3 is TGCGCCAGCAGCTTGTCCGGGGAGGAAGCTTTCTTT.

This clonotype was counted between two and nine times. V usage is TRBV29-1 and J usage is TRBJ2-1; TRBD2 matches at 10 bases. The CDR3 sequence is 15 residues long. The V segment lost 7 bases and the J segment 5 bases; nucleotides outside the gene matches: 11. The germline V gene has CDR1 SQVTM and CDR2 ANQGSEA. The CDR3 sequence is CSAPSAAGGHNEQFF. The DNA of the CDR3 is TGCAGCGCCCCCTCGGCAGCGGGGGGGCACAATGAGCAGTTCTTC.

The genes are TRBV3-1 and TRBJ1-2, with no clear D. The V end lost 7 bases, the J end lost 2 bases, and 14 bases lay between the germline ends. The CDR3 is made up of 14 amino acids. Germline V lookup: CDR1 LGHDT, CDR2 YNNKEL (reference sequence). CDR3 loop: CASTGSTRNYGYTF. The CDR3 DNA sequence: TGTGCCAGCACGGGATCGACTCGAAACTATGGCTACACCTTC.

This clonotype was seen repeatedly, ten times or more. The chain has TRBV2 and TRBJ1-4; 7 bases fit TRBD1. The CDR3 extends over 14 amino acids. J lost 7 bases, V lost 6 bases, and 8 bases had no gene match. CDR1 SNHLY and CDR2 FYNNEI come from the germline V gene. The CDR3 reads CASSRQGLIEKLFF. In nucleotides, the CDR3 is TGTGCCAGCAGCCGACAGGGACTAATTGAAAAACTGTTTTTT.

J is TRBJ1-2 and V is TRBV10-3; D gene uncertain. Trimming took 3 bases from V and 2 from J, leaving 7 bases between them. Germline lookup yields CDR1 ENHRY and CDR2 SYGVKD. This CDR3 comprises 13 residues. CDR3 in DNA: TGTGCCATCAGTGAAAAAGGAAACTATGGCTACACCTTC. It codes for CAISEKGNYGYTF.

On this clonotype itself: Being one base from a much bigger clone, this may be a read error. This chain joins TRBV7-7 and TRBJ2-1; 10 bases align to TRBD2. CDR1 and CDR2 (germline): SSHAT, FNYEAQ (reference sequence). Unmatched junction bases numbered 7, after V lost 3 bases and J lost 8 bases. This CDR3 region has 15 residues. Written as DNA, the CDR3 is TGTGCCAGCAGCTTCGGTCTAGCGGGGGACGATGAGCAGTTCTTC. Amino acid sequence: CASSFGLAGDDEQFF.

The chain links TRBV20-1 to TRBJ2-1; TRBD2 matches 7 bases. The junction had 9 bases not matched to a gene; V was cut back by 5 bases and J by 2 bases. The germline gives CDR1 DFQATT, CDR2 SNEGSKA (reference sequence). The CDR3 covers 15 residues. As DNA, the CDR3 is TGCAGTGCTCGGGACGGGGGGAGGACCTACAATGAGCAGTTCTTC. Protein product: CSARDGGRTYNEQFF.

On this clonotype: This is likely a read error, given that the CDR3 carries no conserved phenylalanine or tryptophan at its end. The DNA is left out, because the CDR3 cannot be placed on it with certainty; the CDR3 is given as TCRdb lists it. The rearrangement joins TRBV7-9 to TRBJ2-1. Germline lookup yields CDR1 SEHNR and CDR2 FQNEAQ (reference sequence). Termini included, the CDR3 measures 14 amino acids. The CDR3 loop is CASSSGQGSYNEQL.

This clonotype was counted only a few times. J is TRBJ2-2 and V is TRBV27; D unclear. Trimming took off 6 bases at V and 6 bases at J, with 20 bases between the two ends. Germline V gene data show CDR1 as MNHEY and CDR2 as SMNVEV (reference sequence). This CDR3 spans 16 amino acids. The CDR3 nucleotides read TGTGCCAGCAGCTCATATGCCGCTTTTCCTGCCGGGGAGCTGTTTTTT. This codes for CASSSYAAFPAGELFF.

This clonotype appeared a few times. This chain connects TRBV11-3 to TRBJ2-7, with D uncertain. The germline V gene has CDR1 SGHNT and CDR2 YENEEA. Trimming pared 0 bases from V and 0 bases from J, leaving 6 bases between. The CDR3 covers 14 residues. CDR3 region: CASSLESLSYEQYF. CDR3 in DNA: TGTGCCAGCAGCTTAGAATCCCTCTCCTACGAGCAGTACTTC.

The DNA for the CDR3 is TGTGCCAGCAGTCGAATAGCGGGAGCCGGGGAGCTGTTTTTT. Its protein product is CASSRIAGAGELFF. This chain uses TRBV7-6 with TRBJ2-2; the match to TRBD2 covers 9 bases. V lost 6 bases, J lost 6 bases, and 5 bases stayed unmatched. Germline V gene sequence: CDR1 SGHVS, CDR2 FNYEAQ. The CDR3 has 14 residues.

This clonotype was seen more than once but under ten times. V gene TRBV25-1 combines with J gene TRBJ1-1; perhaps TRBD1 as D (5 bases). The V gene's germline CDR1 is MGHDK and CDR2 SYGVNS. The CDR3 spans 14 residues. V was trimmed by 6 bases and J by 0 bases, leaving 11 bases between them. CDR3 nucleotides: TGTGCCAGCAGACGAGGGGCGATGAACACTGAAGCTTTCTTT. Protein: CASRRGAMNTEAFF.